A selection of T cell receptor beta chains follows, all from one sample in a study of beta chain features in type 1 diabetes. Measured with immunoSEQ multiplex PCR; TCRdb has only the in-frame clones, and not every one. The profile shows roughly 400,000 clones, about 14% of them singletons. Input material: naive CD4+ T cells from blood. These receptors all stem from a man aged 30 to 45 in good health. Each CDR3 is given with its conserved first and last residue. Rows give clone size only sometimes, using once, few, many, or a class for an expanded clone.

V gene	clone size	J gene	CDR3 protein
TRBV13	NA	TRBJ2-3	CASSPGTPNTQYF
TRBV10-1	few	TRBJ2-7	CASSPRRQGGEQYF
TRBV27	NA	TRBJ1-6	CASRLSPNNSPLHF
TRBV5-1	NA	TRBJ2-3	CASSLEYTDTQYF
TRBV9	NA	TRBJ1-2	CASSVDRANYGYTF
TRBV29-1	NA	TRBJ1-1	CSAKTGLDTEAFF
TRBV10-2	few	TRBJ2-1	CASRKGLHNEQFF
TRBV7-2	few	TRBJ2-4	CASSSGRTLAKNIQYF
TRBV7-9	few	TRBJ2-3	CASSLLTDTQYF
TRBV2	few	TRBJ1-1	CASSEQGTSEAFF
TRBV7-9	few	TRBJ2-5	CASGETQYF
TRBV5-1	NA	TRBJ1-6	CASSNREGNSPLHF
TRBV18	NA	TRBJ2-4	CASSPGLALDIQYF
TRBV15	few	TRBJ1-5	CATSSGSSNQPQHF
TRBV5-1	few	TRBJ2-3	CASSLNGDRTDTQYF
TRBV7-9	NA	TRBJ2-1	CASSLGEGKGVYNEQFF
TRBV5-1	few	TRBJ2-3	CASSGSQPPTDTQYF
TRBV14	few	TRBJ1-2	CASSPPGEVRAYGYTF
TRBV29-1	NA	TRBJ2-3	CSVGRSGGGDTQYF
TRBV9	few	TRBJ2-3	CASSKRGGLADTQYF
TRBV9	NA	TRBJ2-1	CASSVAGQGLYEQFF
TRBV4-2	NA	TRBJ1-1	CASSQDTGTEAFF
TRBV10-3	NA	TRBJ2-1	CAISEYKTGTGGKNEQFF
TRBV2	few	TRBJ2-1	CASSEAISGTSVRFF
TRBV4-1	NA	TRBJ2-1	CASSQQRTSGNEQFF
TRBV5-4	few	TRBJ2-3	CASSSGRHRTDTQYF
TRBV29-1	few	TRBJ2-5	CSVGGGTGKIQETQYF
TRBV30	NA	TRBJ2-3	CAWSVMVSTDTQYF
TRBV19	few	TRBJ1-1	CASSSTGQNTEAFF
TRBV19	few	TRBJ1-5	CASSTRAVQPQHF
TRBV30	NA	TRBJ1-2	CASAISPYGYTF
TRBV11-2	few	TRBJ2-5	CASSQGLAGGPKTQYF
TRBV11-3	few	TRBJ2-1	CASSLATRNNEQFF
TRBV29-1	once	TRBJ2-3	CSVEDWGSTDTQYF
TRBV15	NA	TRBJ2-2	CATSRDSVAFF
TRBV11-2	NA	TRBJ2-1	CASSPLAGVNNEQFF
TRBV12-5	few	TRBJ2-7	CASGLVPGGFSSYEQYF
TRBV12-5	NA	TRBJ2-7	CASGRQYHEQYF
TRBV5-1	few	TRBJ2-1	CASSYSGGPTYNEQFF
TRBV10-3	few	TRBJ2-3	CAISVGSTDTQYF
TRBV4-3	NA	TRBJ2-4	CASSPLGENIQYF
TRBV9	NA	TRBJ2-1	CASSVAGGRASEQFF
TRBV9	NA	TRBJ2-2	CASSVGAQGATGELFF
TRBV29-1	NA	TRBJ2-1	CSVVIAGSPLRYNEQFF
TRBV25-1	NA	TRBJ2-6	CASSAWTGAGANVLTF